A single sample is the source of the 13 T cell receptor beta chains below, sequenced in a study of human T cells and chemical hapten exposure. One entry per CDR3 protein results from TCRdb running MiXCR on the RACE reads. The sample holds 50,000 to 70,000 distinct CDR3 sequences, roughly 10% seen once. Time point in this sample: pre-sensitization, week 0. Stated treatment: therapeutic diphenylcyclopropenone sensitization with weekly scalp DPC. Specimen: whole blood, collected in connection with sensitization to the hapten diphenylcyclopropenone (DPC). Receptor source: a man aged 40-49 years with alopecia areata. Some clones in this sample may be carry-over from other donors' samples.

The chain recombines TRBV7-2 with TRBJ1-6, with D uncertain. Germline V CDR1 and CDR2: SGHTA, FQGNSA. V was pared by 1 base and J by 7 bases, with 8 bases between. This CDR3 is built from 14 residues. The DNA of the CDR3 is TGTGCCAGCAGCTTAGGGCAGCTCAATTCACCCCTCCACTTT. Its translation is CASSLGQLNSPLHF.

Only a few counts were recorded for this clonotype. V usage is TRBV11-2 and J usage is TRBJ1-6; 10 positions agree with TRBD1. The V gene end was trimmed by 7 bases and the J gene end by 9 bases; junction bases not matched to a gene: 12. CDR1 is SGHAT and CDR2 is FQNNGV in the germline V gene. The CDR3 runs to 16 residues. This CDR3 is CASTDRGTTGISPLHF. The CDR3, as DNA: TGTGCCAGCACGGACAGGGGGACAACGGGGATTTCACCCCTCCACTTT.

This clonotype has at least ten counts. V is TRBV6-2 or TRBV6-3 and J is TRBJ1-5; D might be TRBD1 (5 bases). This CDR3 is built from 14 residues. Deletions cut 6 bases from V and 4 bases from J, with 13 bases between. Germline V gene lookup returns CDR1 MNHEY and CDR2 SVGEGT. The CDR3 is CASSTGVRNQPQHF. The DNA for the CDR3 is TGTGCCAGCAGCACAGGTGTGCGTAATCAGCCCCAGCATTTT.

The CDR3 DNA is TGTGCCAGCAACCCCGGACAGGGAATGGAAAAACTGTTTTTT. Translation: CASNPGQGMEKLFF. This chain links TRBV7-9 with TRBJ1-4, with 8 nucleotides matching TRBD1. Germline CDR1 is SEHNR and CDR2 is FQNEAQ (reference sequence). After removal of 7 bases from V and 8 bases from J, the junction contained 9 bases not matched to a gene. The CDR3 has 14 residues.

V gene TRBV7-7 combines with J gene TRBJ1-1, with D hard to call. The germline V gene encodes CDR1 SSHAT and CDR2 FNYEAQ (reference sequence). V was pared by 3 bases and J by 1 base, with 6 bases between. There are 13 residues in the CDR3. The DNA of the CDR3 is TGTGCCAGCAGCTTTTCAGAGAACACTGAAGCTTTCTTT. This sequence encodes CASSFSENTEAFF.

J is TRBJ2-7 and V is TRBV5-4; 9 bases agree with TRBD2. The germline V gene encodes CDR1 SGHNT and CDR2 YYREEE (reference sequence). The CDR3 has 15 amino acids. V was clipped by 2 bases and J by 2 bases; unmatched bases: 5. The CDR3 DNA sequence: TGTGCCAGCAGCTTTAGCGGGAGTTCTACCTACGAGCAGTACTTC. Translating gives CASSFSGSSTYEQYF.

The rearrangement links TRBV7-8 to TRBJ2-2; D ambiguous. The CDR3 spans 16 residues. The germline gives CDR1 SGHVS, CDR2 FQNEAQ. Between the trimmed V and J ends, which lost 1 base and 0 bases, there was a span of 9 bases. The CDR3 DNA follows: TGTGCCAGCAGCTTAGTTGCTAGTGCGAACACCGGGGAGCTGTTTTTT. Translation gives CASSLVASANTGELFF.

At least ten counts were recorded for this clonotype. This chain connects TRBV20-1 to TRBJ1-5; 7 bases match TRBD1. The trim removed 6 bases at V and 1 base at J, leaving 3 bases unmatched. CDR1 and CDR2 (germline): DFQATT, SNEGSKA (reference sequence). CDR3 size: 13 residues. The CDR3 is CSASGGSNQPQHF. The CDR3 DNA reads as TGCAGTGCCTCAGGGGGGAGCAATCAGCCCCAGCATTTT.

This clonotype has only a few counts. The CDR3 spells CASSPRGASGRLWEQFF. In DNA, the CDR3 is TGTGCCAGCAGCCCAAGGGGAGCTAGCGGGAGATTATGGGAGCAGTTCTTC. V is TRBV6-5 and J is TRBJ2-1, with 10 bases identical to TRBD2. The CDR3 has 17 residues. CDR1 is MNHEY, CDR2 SVGAGI, per germline. Trimming took 6 bases from V and 10 from J; bases not matched to a gene: 18.

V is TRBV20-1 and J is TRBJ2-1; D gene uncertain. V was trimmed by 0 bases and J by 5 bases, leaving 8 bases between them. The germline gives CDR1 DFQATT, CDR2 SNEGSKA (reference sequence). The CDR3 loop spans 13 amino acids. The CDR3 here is CSARDLGNNEQFF. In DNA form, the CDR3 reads TGCAGTGCTAGAGACCTAGGAAACAATGAGCAGTTCTTC.

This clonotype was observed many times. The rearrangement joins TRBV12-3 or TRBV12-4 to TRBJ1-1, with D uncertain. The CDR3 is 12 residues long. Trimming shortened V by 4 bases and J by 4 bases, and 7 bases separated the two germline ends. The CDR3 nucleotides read TGTGCCAGCAGTTCCGTCGGCACTGAAGCTTTCTTT. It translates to CASSSVGTEAFF.

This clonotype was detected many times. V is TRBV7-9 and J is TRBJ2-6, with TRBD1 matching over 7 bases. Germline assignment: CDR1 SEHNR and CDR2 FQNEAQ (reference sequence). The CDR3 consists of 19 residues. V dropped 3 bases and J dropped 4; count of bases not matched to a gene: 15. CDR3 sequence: CASSLGTGTALWGANVLTF. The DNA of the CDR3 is TGTGCCAGCAGCTTGGGTACCGGGACAGCTCTCTGGGGGGCCAACGTCCTGACTTTC.

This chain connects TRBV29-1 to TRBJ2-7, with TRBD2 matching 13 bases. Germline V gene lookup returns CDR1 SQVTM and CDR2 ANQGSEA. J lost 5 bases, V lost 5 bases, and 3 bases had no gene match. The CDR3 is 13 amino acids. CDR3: CSVRTSGRDEQYF. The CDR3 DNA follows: TGCAGCGTTCGGACTAGCGGGAGAGACGAGCAGTACTTC.